Each of the 30 T cell receptor beta chains below was sequenced from the same sample in a study of blood T cell repertoires in COVID-19. The protocol was immunoSEQ multiplex PCR, while the TCRdb copy is restricted to in-frame clones and leaves out a portion. The table shows a few hundred thousand clones, with about 87% occurring only once. Sequencing used peripheral blood. Every receptor here comes from a woman between 45 and 65 years old with acute or convalescent COVID-19.

The chain couples TRBV5-4 to TRBJ1-1; 7 nucleotides line up with TRBD1. The germline V gene has CDR1 SGHNT and CDR2 YYREEE (reference sequence). Trimming removed 2 bases from V and 2 bases from J; junction bases left unmatched: 6. There are 15 residues in the CDR3. Written as DNA, the CDR3 is TGTGCCAGCAGCTTTGTGACAGGGATTAACACTGAAGCTTTCTTT. It is translated as CASSFVTGINTEAFF.

V is TRBV2 and J is TRBJ1-4; TRBD1 aligns across 9 bases. This CDR3 is 15 amino acids long. The V and J ends lost 3 bases and 11 bases, in that order; junction bases with no gene match: 10. Germline V lookup: CDR1 SNHLY, CDR2 FYNNEI. The CDR3 spells CASSEPGQGMGKLFF. The CDR3 DNA reads TGTGCCAGCAGTGAGCCGGGACAGGGTATGGGTAAACTGTTTTTT.

The chain is built from TRBV7-2 and TRBJ2-3, with unresolved D. V lost 0 bases, J lost 0 bases, and 4 bases lay in between. The CDR3 runs 14 residues. CDR1 is SGHTA, CDR2 FQGNSA, per germline. The CDR3 loop is CASSLAASTDTQYF. For the CDR3, the DNA is TGTGCCAGCAGCTTAGCGGCTAGCACAGATACGCAGTATTTT.

V and J are TRBV29-1 and TRBJ2-3; 8 bases are a match to TRBD2. This CDR3 region has 15 residues. The germline V gene encodes CDR1 SQVTM and CDR2 ANQGSEA. The V segment lost 6 bases and the J segment 1 base; nucleotides outside the gene matches: 9. CDR3 in DNA: TGCAGCGTGGTGGGCGGGAGGACCGGCACAGATACGCAGTATTTT. Amino acid sequence: CSVVGGRTGTDTQYF.

With respect to this clone: One end of the junction varies from germline; a read error may be responsible. The genes are TRBV6-4 and TRBJ1-2, with D possibly matching TRBD1 (6 bases). CDR1 MRHNA and CDR2 SNTAGT come from the germline V gene. The CDR3 has 14 residues. The CDR3: CASSDSGRGDGNTF. CDR3 bases: TGTGCCAGCAGTGACTCAGGCAGGGGTGATGGCAACACCTTC.

The genes are TRBV11-3 and TRBJ2-2; 8 bases are a match to TRBD1. J gave up 8 bases and V 3 bases, and 14 bases lay outside the gene matches. Germline CDR1 reads SGHNT; CDR2 reads YENEEA. The CDR3 is made up of 17 amino acids. The CDR3 sequence is CASSFSQGAFITGELFF. The DNA of the CDR3 is TGTGCCAGCAGCTTCAGCCAGGGGGCTTTTATAACTGGGGAGCTGTTTTTT.

This chain links TRBV7-2 with TRBJ2-7; D ambiguous. The CDR3 runs to 13 residues. The germline V gene has CDR1 SGHTA and CDR2 FQGNSA. The V gene lost 7 bases and the J gene lost 2 bases, with 12 bases spanning the gap. The CDR3 protein is CASTTYLAYEQYF. The CDR3 region has the DNA TGTGCCAGCACTACCTACCTTGCCTACGAGCAGTACTTC.

The chain employs TRBV10-3 and TRBJ1-4; D is ambiguous. CDR1 and CDR2 (germline): ENHRY, SYGVKD. The V and J ends lost 4 bases and 7 bases respectively, with 4 bases between them. The CDR3 is 11 amino acids. CDR3: CAISGGEKLFF. The CDR3 DNA is TGTGCCATCAGTGGCGGTGAAAAACTGTTTTTT.

The gene calls are TRBV24-1 and TRBJ2-3; TRBD1 agrees at 12 bases. The V gene's germline CDR1 is KGHDR and CDR2 SFDVKD. J lost 0 bases, V lost 3 bases, and 9 bases had no gene match. This CDR3 is 19 amino acids long. The CDR3 DNA reads as TGTGCCACCAGTGATCCCCCGGGACAGGGGGCGACTAGCACAGATACGCAGTATTTT. Its protein is CATSDPPGQGATSTDTQYF.

This chain joins TRBV7-3 and TRBJ1-2; TRBD1 aligns across 8 bases. The CDR3 has 18 residues. CDR1 is SGHTA and CDR2 is FQGTGA in the germline V gene. V lost 0 bases to trimming and J lost 3 bases; unmatched junction nucleotides: 12. The DNA of the CDR3 is TGTGCCAGCAGCTTAACCGGTCCCCAGGGGGCGCGGGACTATGGCTACACCTTC. Translating gives CASSLTGPQGARDYGYTF.

This chain connects TRBV10-1 to TRBJ1-1; 9 bases align to TRBD1. The CDR3 contains 16 residues. J lost 5 bases, V lost 6 bases, and 13 bases had no gene match. Germline CDR1 reads WNHNN; CDR2 reads SYGVQD (reference sequence). DNA for the CDR3: TGCGCCAGCAGCGACCCCCCGACAGGGGGGGAGACTGAAGCTTTCTTT. Translated, it gives CASSDPPTGGETEAFF.

This clone was detected a few times. V and J are TRBV24-1 and TRBJ1-2; D is ambiguous. The CDR3 contains 15 residues. The V gene's germline CDR1 is KGHDR and CDR2 SFDVKD. V was cut by 3 bases and J by 4 bases, with 14 bases left in between. The CDR3 DNA reads as TGTGCCACCAGTGATGCCGGGAGTAAGGTCTATGGCTACACCTTC. Its translation is CATSDAGSKVYGYTF.

This sequence joins TRBV27 and TRBJ1-2, with D perhaps matching TRBD1 (6 bases). Germline V gives CDR1 MNHEY, CDR2 SMNVEV (reference sequence). CDR3 length: 15 residues. V gave up 4 bases and J gave up 5 bases, with 17 bases separating them. The DNA of the CDR3 is TGTGCCAGCAGTTCCCATAGGACAGCCTTATATGGCTACACCTTC. Translating it yields CASSSHRTALYGYTF.

V is TRBV5-4 and J is TRBJ2-1, with 9 bases that match TRBD2. CDR3 length: 17 amino acids. Per germline, CDR1 SGHNT and CDR2 YYREEE (reference sequence). The V and J ends lost 2 bases and 9 bases, in that order; junction bases with no gene match: 15. CDR3 DNA sequence: TGTGCCAGCAGCTTAAAGACTAGCGGATATCTACAGGGTGAGCAGTTCTTC. It specifies CASSLKTSGYLQGEQFF.

This chain uses TRBV6-5 with TRBJ2-7; TRBD2 matches 10 bases. J was trimmed by 3 bases and V by 8 bases; bases with no gene match: 10. The CDR3 is 15 residues long. Germline values: CDR1 MNHEY, CDR2 SVGAGI. The CDR3 nucleotides are TGTGCCAGCTCCATCTATAGCGGGAGGAACTACGAGCAGTACTTC. Its translation: CASSIYSGRNYEQYF.

The chain's CDR3 is CASSRTGGSENTIYF. The CDR3 region has the DNA TGCGCCAGCAGCCGGACAGGGGGTTCGGAAAACACCATATATTTT. This chain links TRBV5-1 with TRBJ1-3; TRBD1 aligns across 10 bases. Looked up from germline, CDR1 is SGHRS and CDR2 is YFSETQ. The length of the CDR3 is 15 residues. J lost 6 bases, V lost 4 bases, and 7 bases had no gene match. Full variable domain (missing parts from reference TRBV5-1 and TRBJ1-3): KAGVTQTPRYLIKTRGQQVTLSCSPISGHRSVSWYQQTPGQGLQFLFEYFSETQRNKGNFPGRFSGRQFSNSRSEMNVSTLELGDSALYLCASSRTGGSENTIYFGEGSWLTVV.

The chain has TRBV27 and TRBJ1-5, with unresolved D. Germline V gene data show CDR1 as MNHEY and CDR2 as SMNVEV (reference sequence). The CDR3 consists of 13 residues. V was shortened by 7 bases and J by 0 bases, with 7 bases between the two germline ends. The CDR3 DNA sequence: TGTGCCAGCACGGGTGGTAGCAATCAGCCCCAGCATTTT. It codes for CASTGGSNQPQHF.

The J gene is TRBJ1-1, the V gene TRBV29-1; 9 nucleotides align to TRBD1. The length of the CDR3 is 12 residues. Losses at the gene ends were 6 bases for V and 4 bases for J; bases not matched to a gene: 3. CDR1 and CDR2 (germline): SQVTM, ANQGSEA. The CDR3 bases are TGCAGCGTCCCGGGACAGGGCACTGAAGCTTTCTTT. Translating it yields CSVPGQGTEAFF.

The CDR3 DNA reads as TGTGCCAGTAGTTTTGGTTGGCAAGCTTTCTTT. It specifies CASSFGWQAFF. The chain couples TRBV19 to TRBJ1-1; D is uncertain. The germline V and J ends were trimmed by 5 bases and 9 bases, with 10 bases remaining between them. This CDR3 region has 11 residues. Germline V gene sequence: CDR1 LNHDA, CDR2 SQIVND (reference sequence).

V and J are TRBV18 and TRBJ2-7; 8 nucleotides agree with TRBD1. Unmatched junction bases numbered 6, after V lost 4 bases and J lost 1 base. Germline values: CDR1 KGHSH, CDR2 LQKENI. CDR3 length: 15 residues. CDR3 sequence reads: CASSLGQGLSYEQYF. The DNA for the CDR3 is TGTGCCAGCTCACTTGGACAGGGCCTATCCTACGAGCAGTACTTC.

This rearrangement joins TRBV5-4 to TRBJ1-1; possibly TRBD1 for D (5 bases). This CDR3 has 14 amino acids. CDR1 SGHNT and CDR2 YYREEE come from the germline V gene (reference sequence). V lost 4 bases and J 5 bases, leaving 15 bases between the germline ends. This CDR3 is CASSDAGSITEAFF. The CDR3 coding sequence is TGTGCCAGCAGCGACGCAGGGTCCATTACTGAAGCTTTCTTT. The variable domain in full, completed from reference TRBV5-4 and TRBJ1-1, reads ETGVTQSPTHLIKTRGQQVTLRCSSQSGHNTVSWYQQALGQGPQFIFQYYREEENGRGNFPPRFSGLQFPNYSSELNVNALELDDSALYLCASSDAGSITEAFFGQGTRLTVV.

The rearrangement joins TRBV3-1 (or the pseudogene TRBV3-2) to TRBJ2-7, with 8 nucleotides matching TRBD1. CDR1 and CDR2 from the germline V gene are LGHDT and YNNKEL (reference sequence). This CDR3 is 13 amino acids long. The junction had 4 bases not matched to a gene; V was cut back by 6 bases and J by 3 bases. The chain's CDR3 is CASRRTGSYEQYF. The DNA for the CDR3 is TGTGCCAGCAGACGGACAGGGAGCTACGAGCAGTACTTC.

The J gene is TRBJ1-3, the V gene TRBV18; possibly TRBD1 for D (6 bases). V lost 5 bases and J 2 bases, leaving 16 bases between the germline ends. CDR3 size: 16 residues. The V gene's germline CDR1 is KGHSH and CDR2 LQKENI. The CDR3 region is CASSSGTPGTGNTIYF. Written as DNA, the CDR3 is TGTGCCAGCTCATCCGGGACACCGGGGACTGGAAACACCATATATTTT.

The chain employs TRBV29-1 and TRBJ2-1; 8 bases map to TRBD2. V shed 4 bases and J 7 bases; nucleotides not matched to a gene: 9. This CDR3 region has 14 residues. CDR1 SQVTM and CDR2 ANQGSEA come from the germline V gene. The DNA of the CDR3 is TGCAGCGTTGCAATGGCCAGCGGGAGTAATGAGCAGTTCTTC. Translating it yields CSVAMASGSNEQFF.

Remarks on this clone: Other DNA variants within this sample encode the same CDR3. V usage is TRBV19 and J usage is TRBJ1-1; D gene uncertain. The CDR3 is 13 amino acids. The V gene's germline CDR1 is LNHDA and CDR2 SQIVND (reference sequence). V lost 1 base and J lost 1, with 4 bases in between. The CDR3 DNA reads as TGTGCCAGTAGTATAGGAGGGAACACTGAAGCTTTCTTT. Its translation: CASSIGGNTEAFF.

This rearrangement joins TRBV10-3 to TRBJ1-1; D remains ambiguous. V lost 2 bases, J lost 0 bases, and 10 bases lay in between. CDR1 and CDR2 (germline): ENHRY, SYGVKD. The CDR3 contains 15 residues. The CDR3 reads CAISERGKLNTEAFF. CDR3 in DNA: TGTGCCATCAGTGAGAGAGGCAAGCTGAACACTGAAGCTTTCTTT.

The chain has TRBV6-5 and TRBJ1-1, with unresolved D. CDR3 length equals 13 residues. Germline V lookup: CDR1 MNHEY, CDR2 SVGAGI. Trimming left V 0 bases short and J 11 bases short, with 13 bases between. DNA of the CDR3: TGTGCCAGCAGTTACTCCCTCACCAGATGGGCTTTCTTT. This encodes CASSYSLTRWAFF.

V gene TRBV7-2 combines with J gene TRBJ2-1, with 10 bases lining up with TRBD1. V trimming: 6 bases; J trimming: 3 bases; junction bases outside the gene matches: 5. Germline V CDR1 and CDR2: SGHTA, FQGNSA. The CDR3 has 15 amino acids. The CDR3 DNA follows: TGTGCCAGCAGTCCCGACAGGGGGCTCTACAATGAGCAGTTCTTC. It yields the protein CASSPDRGLYNEQFF.

The chain couples TRBV7-2 to TRBJ1-4, with TRBD1 matching over 7 bases. The CDR3 has 14 amino acids. Trimming cost V 6 bases and J 8 bases; bases outside gene matches: 9. Germline V CDR1 and CDR2: SGHTA, FQGNSA. CDR3 region: CASRNTGAREKLFF. The CDR3 coding sequence is TGTGCCAGCAGGAACACAGGGGCGAGGGAAAAACTGTTTTTT.

V usage is TRBV6-6 and J usage is TRBJ2-1, with 7 bases that match TRBD1. The CDR3 is 11 residues long. The V gene end was trimmed by 6 bases and the J gene end by 13 bases; junction bases not matched to a gene: 6. Germline CDR1 reads MNHNY; CDR2 reads SVGAGI (reference sequence). CDR3 amino acids: CASSPDRAQFF. CDR3 DNA sequence: TGTGCCAGCAGCCCAGACAGGGCACAGTTCTTC.